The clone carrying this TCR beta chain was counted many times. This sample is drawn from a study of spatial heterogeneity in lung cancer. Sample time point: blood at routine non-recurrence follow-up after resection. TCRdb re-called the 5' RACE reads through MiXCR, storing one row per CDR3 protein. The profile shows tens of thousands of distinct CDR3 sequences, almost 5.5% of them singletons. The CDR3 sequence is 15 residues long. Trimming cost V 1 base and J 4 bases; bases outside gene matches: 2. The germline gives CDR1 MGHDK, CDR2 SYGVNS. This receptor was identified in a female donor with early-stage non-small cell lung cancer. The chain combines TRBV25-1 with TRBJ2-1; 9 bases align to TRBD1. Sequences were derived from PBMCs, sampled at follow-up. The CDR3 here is CASSELTGGYNEQFF. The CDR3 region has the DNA TGTGCCAGCAGTGAATTGACAGGGGGTTACAATGAGCAGTTCTTC.